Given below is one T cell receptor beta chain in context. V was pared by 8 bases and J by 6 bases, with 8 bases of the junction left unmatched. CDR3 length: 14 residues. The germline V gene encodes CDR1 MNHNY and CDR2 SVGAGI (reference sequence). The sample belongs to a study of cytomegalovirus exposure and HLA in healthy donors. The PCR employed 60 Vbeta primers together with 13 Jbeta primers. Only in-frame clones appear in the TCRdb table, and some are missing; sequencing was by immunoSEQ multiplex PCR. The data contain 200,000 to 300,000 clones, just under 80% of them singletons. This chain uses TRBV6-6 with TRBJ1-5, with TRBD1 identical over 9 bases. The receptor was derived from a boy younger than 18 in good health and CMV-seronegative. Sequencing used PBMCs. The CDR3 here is CASLITGGLQPQHF. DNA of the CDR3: TGTGCCAGCCTAATAACAGGGGGCCTTCAGCCCCAGCATTTT.